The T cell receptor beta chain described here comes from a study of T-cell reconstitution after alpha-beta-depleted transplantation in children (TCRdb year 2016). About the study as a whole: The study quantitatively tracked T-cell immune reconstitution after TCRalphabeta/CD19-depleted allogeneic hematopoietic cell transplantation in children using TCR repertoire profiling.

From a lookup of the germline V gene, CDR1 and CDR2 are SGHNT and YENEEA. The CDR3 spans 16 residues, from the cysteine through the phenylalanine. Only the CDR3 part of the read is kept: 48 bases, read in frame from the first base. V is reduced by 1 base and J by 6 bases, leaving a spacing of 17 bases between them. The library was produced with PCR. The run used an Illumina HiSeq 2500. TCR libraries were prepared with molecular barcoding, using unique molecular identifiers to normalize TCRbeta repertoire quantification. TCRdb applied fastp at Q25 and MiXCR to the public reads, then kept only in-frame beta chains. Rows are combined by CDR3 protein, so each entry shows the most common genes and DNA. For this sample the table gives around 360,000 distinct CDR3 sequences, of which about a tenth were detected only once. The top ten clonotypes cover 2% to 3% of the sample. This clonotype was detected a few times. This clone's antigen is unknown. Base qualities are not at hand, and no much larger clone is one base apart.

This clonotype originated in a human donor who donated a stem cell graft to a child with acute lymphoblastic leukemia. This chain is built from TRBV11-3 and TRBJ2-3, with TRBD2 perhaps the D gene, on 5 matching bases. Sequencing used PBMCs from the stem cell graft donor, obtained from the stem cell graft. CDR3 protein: CASSLGSGRSVDTQYF. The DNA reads TGTGCCAGCAGCTTAGGGTCGGGAAGAAGTGTTGATACGCAGTATTTT.